This paragraph covers one TCR beta chain sequence. This CDR3 has 14 residues. Germline-derived CDR1 and CDR2 are GTSNPN and SVGIG (reference sequence). The V end was cut by 2 bases, the J end by 5 bases, with 15 bases between. The data are from a study of T-cell reconstitution after alpha-beta-depleted transplantation in children. For TCRbeta, the library was prepared with unique molecular identifiers. TCRdb reprocessed the PCR reads with MiXCR, giving one entry per CDR3 protein. The sample consists of 200,000 to 250,000 distinct CDR3 sequences, more than 10% of them appearing once. Sequencing was performed on PBMCs from the stem cell graft donor, taken from the stem cell graft. This receptor was obtained from a human donor who donated a stem cell graft to a child with acute lymphoblastic leukemia. The chain joins TRBV30 to TRBJ2-5; D might be TRBD2 (6 bases). The CDR3, as DNA: TGTGCCTGGAGTATCGGGCCAGCGGGTGAGACCCAGTACTTC. This codes for CAWSIGPAGETQYF.